The clone carrying this TCR beta chain has only a few counts. Via MiXCR, TCRdb re-called the PCR reads, giving one row per CDR3 protein. The sample holds some 30,000 distinct CDR3 sequences; about half are singletons and the top ten take roughly 25%. The entry originates in a study of esophageal squamous cell carcinoma under preoperative chemotherapy. V lost 2 bases and J lost 10, with 17 bases in between. In germline, CDR1 is MNHEY, CDR2 SVGAGI. The CDR3 has 15 residues. The time point denotes: after preoperative PTX-NDP chemotherapy. This sample was gathered from a patient given preoperative chemotherapy. This clonotype was obtained from a human donor with esophageal squamous cell carcinoma. The donor label of this sample is uncertain. The chain recombines TRBV6-5 with TRBJ1-4; D call uncertain. The CDR3 protein is CASSYASGPPGKLFF. DNA for the CDR3: TGTGCCAGCAGTTACGCGTCCGGACCCCCAGGAAAACTGTTTTTT.